This TCR beta chain came from a study of T cell changes during pregnancy in multiple sclerosis. The CDR3 has 17 amino acids. V was trimmed by 4 bases and J by 8 bases, leaving 25 bases between them. CDR1 and CDR2 (germline): SGHRS, YFSETQ. The data were produced by immunoSEQ multiplex PCR, yet TCRdb's version contains in-frame clones alone and is incomplete. The repertoire holds 80,000 to 100,000 clones, 85% to 95% seen once, with roughly 3% in the top ten. The receptor was isolated from a female donor with multiple sclerosis, enrolled in a pregnancy study. Sequencing used peripheral blood, obtained in the first trimester of pregnancy. The chain combines TRBV5-1 with TRBJ2-1; D may be TRBD2 (6 bases). Here the CDR3 DNA reads TGCGCCAGCAGCCCACCGCTCGGGGGTCAGAGTATCTATGAGCAGTTCTTC. The encoded protein is CASSPPLGGQSIYEQFF. The full variable domain, its missing parts supplied by reference TRBV5-1 and TRBJ2-1, is KAGVTQTPRYLIKTRGQQVTLSCSPISGHRSVSWYQQTPGQGLQFLFEYFSETQRNKGNFPGRFSGRQFSNSRSEMNVSTLELGDSALYLCASSPPLGGQSIYEQFFGPGTRLTVL.